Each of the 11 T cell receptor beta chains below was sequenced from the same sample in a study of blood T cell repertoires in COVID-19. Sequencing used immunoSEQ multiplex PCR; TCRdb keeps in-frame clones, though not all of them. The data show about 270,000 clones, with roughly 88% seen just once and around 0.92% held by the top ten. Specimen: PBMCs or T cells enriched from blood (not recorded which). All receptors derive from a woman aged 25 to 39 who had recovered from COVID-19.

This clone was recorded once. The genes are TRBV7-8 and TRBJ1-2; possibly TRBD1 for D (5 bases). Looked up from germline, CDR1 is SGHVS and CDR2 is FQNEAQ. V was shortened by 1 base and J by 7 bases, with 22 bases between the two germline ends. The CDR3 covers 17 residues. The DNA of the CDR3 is TGTGCCAGCAGCTTAGTAGTCCCAGGGCTAAACGGACGTGGCTACACCTTC. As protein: CASSLVVPGLNGRGYTF. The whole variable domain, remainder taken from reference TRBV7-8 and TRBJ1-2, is GAGVSQSPRYKVAKRGQDVALRCDPISGHVSLFWYQQALGQGPEFLTYFQNEAQLDKSGLPSDRFFAERPEGSVSTLKIQRTQQEDSAVYLCASSLVVPGLNGRGYTFGSGTRLTVV.

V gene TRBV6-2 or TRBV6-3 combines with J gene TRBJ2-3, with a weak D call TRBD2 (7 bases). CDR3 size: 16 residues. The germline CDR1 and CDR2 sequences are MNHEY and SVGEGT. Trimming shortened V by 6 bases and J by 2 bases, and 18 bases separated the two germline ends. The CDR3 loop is CASSSRGAFFTDTQYF. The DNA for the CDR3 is TGTGCCAGCAGCTCACGGGGGGCTTTTTTCACAGATACGCAGTATTTT.

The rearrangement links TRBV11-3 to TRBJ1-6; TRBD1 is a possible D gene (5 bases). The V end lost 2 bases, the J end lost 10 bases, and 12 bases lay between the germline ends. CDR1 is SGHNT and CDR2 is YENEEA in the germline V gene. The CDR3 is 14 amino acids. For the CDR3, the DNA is TGTGCCAGCAGCTTAAGTCCCGGGGGGTCACCCCTCCACTTT. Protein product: CASSLSPGGSPLHF.

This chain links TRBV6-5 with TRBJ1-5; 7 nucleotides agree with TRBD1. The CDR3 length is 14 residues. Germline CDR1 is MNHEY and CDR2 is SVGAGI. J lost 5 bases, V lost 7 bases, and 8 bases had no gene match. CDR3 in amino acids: CASKEKGAHQPQHF. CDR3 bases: TGTGCCAGCAAGGAAAAGGGGGCCCATCAGCCCCAGCATTTT.

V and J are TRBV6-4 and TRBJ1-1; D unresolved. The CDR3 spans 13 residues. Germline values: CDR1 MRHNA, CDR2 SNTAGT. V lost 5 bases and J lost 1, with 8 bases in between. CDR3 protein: CASSIERNTEAFF. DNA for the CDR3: TGTGCCAGCAGTATAGAGAGGAACACTGAAGCTTTCTTT.

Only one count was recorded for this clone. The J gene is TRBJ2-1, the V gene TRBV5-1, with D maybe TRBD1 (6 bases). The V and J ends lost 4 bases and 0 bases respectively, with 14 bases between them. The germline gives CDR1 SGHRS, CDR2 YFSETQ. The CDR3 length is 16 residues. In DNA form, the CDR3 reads TGCGCCAGCAGCCCCCCGGCAGGGGCCTCCTACAATGAGCAGTTCTTC. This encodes CASSPPAGASYNEQFF.

CDR3 in amino acids: CASEGPWGAEAFF. The CDR3, as DNA: TGTGCCAGCGAGGGACCATGGGGGGCTGAAGCTTTCTTT. The chain employs TRBV6-5 and TRBJ1-1, with D perhaps matching TRBD1 (5 bases). CDR1 MNHEY and CDR2 SVGAGI come from the germline V gene. Trimming shortened V by 8 bases and J by 6 bases, and 16 bases separated the two germline ends. The CDR3 covers 13 residues.

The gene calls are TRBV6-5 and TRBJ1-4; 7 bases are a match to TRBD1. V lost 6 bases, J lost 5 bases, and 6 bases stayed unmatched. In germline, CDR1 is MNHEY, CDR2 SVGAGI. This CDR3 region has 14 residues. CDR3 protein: CASSPDRANEKLFF. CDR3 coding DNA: TGTGCCAGCAGCCCCGACAGGGCAAATGAAAAACTGTTTTTT.

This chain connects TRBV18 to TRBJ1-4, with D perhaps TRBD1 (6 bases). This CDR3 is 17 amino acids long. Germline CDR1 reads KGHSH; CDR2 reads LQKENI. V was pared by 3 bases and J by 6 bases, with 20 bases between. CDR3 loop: CASSPSRGSIWDEKLFF. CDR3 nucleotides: TGTGCCAGCTCACCCTCCAGGGGATCGATTTGGGATGAAAAACTGTTTTTT. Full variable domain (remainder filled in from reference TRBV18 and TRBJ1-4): NAGVMQNPRHLVRRRGQEARLRCSPMKGHSHVYWYRQLPEEGLKFMVYLQKENIIDESGMPKERFSAEFPKEGPSILRIQQVVRGDSAAYFCASSPSRGSIWDEKLFFGSGTQLSVL.

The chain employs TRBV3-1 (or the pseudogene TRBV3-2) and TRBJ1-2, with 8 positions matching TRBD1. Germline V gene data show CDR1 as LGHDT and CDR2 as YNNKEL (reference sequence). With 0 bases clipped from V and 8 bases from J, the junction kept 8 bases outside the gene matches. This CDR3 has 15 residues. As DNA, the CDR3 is TGTGCCAGCAGCCAAGAAGGGGGACAGGCAGGCGGCTACACCTTC. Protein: CASSQEGGQAGGYTF.

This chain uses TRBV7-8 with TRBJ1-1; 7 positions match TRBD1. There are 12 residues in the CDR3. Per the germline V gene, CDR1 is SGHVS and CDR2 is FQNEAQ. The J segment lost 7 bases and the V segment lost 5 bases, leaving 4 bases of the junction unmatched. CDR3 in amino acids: CASSPQGSEAFF. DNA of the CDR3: TGTGCCAGCAGCCCACAGGGGAGTGAAGCTTTCTTT. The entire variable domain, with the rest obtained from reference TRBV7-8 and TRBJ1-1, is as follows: GAGVSQSPRYKVAKRGQDVALRCDPISGHVSLFWYQQALGQGPEFLTYFQNEAQLDKSGLPSDRFFAERPEGSVSTLKIQRTQQEDSAVYLCASSPQGSEAFFGQGTRLTVV.